The 28 T cell receptor beta chains below were found in one sample sequenced in a study of OX40 agonist ivuxolimab in advanced cancers. This table comes from immunoSEQ multiplex PCR, and its TCRdb copy is limited to in-frame clones, with some not included. The sample includes tens of thousands of clones, roughly nine tenths seen only once; the top ten take 0.44%. The input for sequencing was CD4+ or CD8+ T cells sorted from blood, taken in a trial of the OX40 agonist ivuxolimab. These receptors came from an adult with an advanced solid tumor such as melanoma, head and neck, liver or kidney cancer.

The gene calls are TRBV27 and TRBJ2-1, with 14 bases fitting TRBD2. This CDR3 has 19 amino acids. Per germline, CDR1 MNHEY and CDR2 SMNVEV (reference sequence). V lost 4 bases, J lost 1 base, and 9 bases stayed unmatched. The CDR3 loop is CASSYLGLAGGRSYNEQFF. The DNA for the CDR3 is TGTGCCAGCAGTTACCTAGGACTAGCGGGAGGAAGGTCCTACAATGAGCAGTTCTTC.

The V call is TRBV19, the J call TRBJ1-2, with D possibly TRBD1 on 5 matching bases. Germline CDR1 is LNHDA and CDR2 is SQIVND (reference sequence). V lost 0 bases and J 7 bases, leaving 15 bases between the germline ends. The length of the CDR3 is 15 residues. The CDR3 protein is CASSIDLSGGSGYTF. The DNA for the CDR3 is TGTGCCAGTAGTATAGATCTATCCGGGGGGTCTGGCTACACCTTC.

This clone was detected once. The chain uses TRBV6-5 and TRBJ2-4, with 12 bases matching TRBD2. The J segment lost 4 bases and the V segment lost 4 bases, leaving 5 bases of the junction unmatched. Germline V gives CDR1 MNHEY, CDR2 SVGAGI. This CDR3 has 16 amino acids. The CDR3 loop is CASSSLGTSGKNIQYF. The DNA for the CDR3 is TGTGCCAGCAGTTCCCTCGGGACTAGCGGGAAAAACATTCAGTACTTC.

The genes are TRBV4-1 and TRBJ1-4; possibly TRBD1 for D (5 bases). Trimming cost V 3 bases and J 1 base, with 12 bases left between them. The CDR3 totals 16 residues. Germline CDR1 reads MGHRA; CDR2 reads YSYEKL. CDR3 in DNA: TGCGCCAGCAGCCAGGGACTAGCGGGAACTAATGAAAAACTGTTTTTT. As protein: CASSQGLAGTNEKLFF.

The V call is TRBV5-1, the J call TRBJ1-1; 10 bases fit TRBD1. The CDR3 is 16 amino acids. The germline CDR1 and CDR2 sequences are SGHRS and YFSETQ. V lost 4 bases, J lost 3 bases, and 9 bases stayed unmatched. The CDR3: CASSPGQGILDTEAFF. DNA for the CDR3: TGCGCCAGCAGCCCGGGACAGGGGATTTTGGACACTGAAGCTTTCTTT.

This clone has just a few counts. The CDR3 sequence is CASSPQGYGELFF. The CDR3 DNA reads TGTGCCAGCTCACCACAGGGTTACGGGGAGCTGTTTTTT. V usage is TRBV18 and J usage is TRBJ2-2; no clear D. CDR3 size: 13 residues. Between the trimmed V and J ends, which lost 1 base and 7 bases, there was a span of 7 bases. Looked up from germline, CDR1 is KGHSH and CDR2 is LQKENI.

CDR3 in amino acids: CAISESRGAQGETQYF. The DNA for the CDR3 is TGTGCCATCAGTGAGTCGCGGGGGGCGCAAGGGGAGACCCAGTACTTC. V is TRBV10-3 and J is TRBJ2-5, with 8 bases matching TRBD2. Germline CDR1 and CDR2: ENHRY and SYGVKD. The trim removed 0 bases at V and 5 bases at J, leaving 8 bases unmatched. The CDR3 has 16 amino acids.

The chain links TRBV27 to TRBJ1-4; weak D call: TRBD1 (5 bases). Germline-derived CDR1 and CDR2 are MNHEY and SMNVEV (reference sequence). CDR3 length equals 16 residues. V shed 5 bases and J shed 7 bases, with 20 bases lying between them. CDR3 region: CASSPSRGTGIEKLFF. In nucleotides, the CDR3 is TGTGCCAGCAGTCCCTCCCGGGGGACCGGGATTGAAAAACTGTTTTTT.

The V and J genes are TRBV7-2 and TRBJ2-1; D is unclear. Trimming removed 5 bases at V and 4 bases at J, with 15 bases between. Germline-derived CDR1 and CDR2 are SGHTA and FQGNSA. The CDR3 totals 15 residues. The CDR3 DNA is TGTGCCAGCAGCGCCTGGATGGCACGATACAATGAGCAGTTCTTC. Amino acid sequence: CASSAWMARYNEQFF.

This chain joins TRBV5-1 and TRBJ2-5, with D perhaps given as TRBD1 or TRBD2 (5 bases each). This CDR3 is 14 amino acids long. Germline loops: CDR1 SGHRS, CDR2 YFSETQ. Trimming took 5 bases from V and 9 from J, leaving 20 bases between them. The CDR3 sequence is CASSQLGPGLAQYF. Written as DNA, the CDR3 is TGCGCCAGCAGTCAACTGGGGCCGGGATTGGCCCAGTACTTC.

The chain carries TRBV19 and TRBJ2-3; weak D call: TRBD1 (7 bases). CDR1 is LNHDA, CDR2 SQIVND, per germline (reference sequence). The CDR3 extends over 16 amino acids. Trimming left V 2 bases short and J 2 bases short, with 14 bases between. CDR3 sequence reads: CASSIRGTADTDTQYF. The DNA for the CDR3 is TGTGCCAGTAGTATACGGGGGACAGCGGACACAGATACGCAGTATTTT.

In this sample, this clone turned up a few times. V usage is TRBV6-5 and J usage is TRBJ2-3; possible D gene TRBD2, 5 bases. The CDR3 consists of 14 residues. Trimming pared 6 bases from V and 2 bases from J, leaving 12 bases between. From germline, CDR1 is MNHEY and CDR2 SVGAGI. This CDR3 is CASRSSRYTDTQYF. Here the CDR3 DNA reads TGTGCCAGCAGATCTAGCCGATACACAGATACGCAGTATTTT.

This chain links TRBV5-1 with TRBJ2-1, with D perhaps TRBD1 (6 bases). This CDR3 comprises 14 residues. Germline lookup yields CDR1 SGHRS and CDR2 YFSETQ. Trimming removed 3 bases from V and 10 bases from J, with 17 bases in between. CDR3 DNA: TGCGCCAGCAGCTCCGAGACAGGATCGGGAGAGCAGTTCTTC. Its translation: CASSSETGSGEQFF.

The V gene is TRBV5-1, the J gene TRBJ2-5, with 8 positions matching TRBD1. The end of the DNA is better explained by TRBJ2-7, so the J call may be wrong. Germline-derived CDR1 and CDR2 are SGHRS and YFSETQ. CDR3 length: 15 residues. The CDR3: CASSPGTGIPYEQYF. The CDR3 DNA is TGCGCCAGCAGCCCCGGGACAGGTATACCCTACGAGCAGTACTTC.

The gene calls are TRBV7-9 and TRBJ1-1; the match to TRBD1 covers 7 bases. The CDR3 consists of 15 residues. The germline gives CDR1 SEHNR, CDR2 FQNEAQ (reference sequence). V gave up 3 bases and J gave up 3 bases; unmatched junction bases: 7. In DNA, the CDR3 is TGTGCCAGCAGCTTGCTGCTAGGGGGCCACACTGAAGCTTTCTTT. It specifies CASSLLLGGHTEAFF.

This sequence joins TRBV6-5 and TRBJ2-7; D tentatively reads TRBD1 or TRBD2 (5 bases each). The germline gives CDR1 MNHEY, CDR2 SVGAGI. V dropped 5 bases and J dropped 3 bases, with 17 bases sitting between them. The CDR3 totals 15 residues. This CDR3 reads CASSVAGSVVYEQYF. CDR3 coding DNA: TGTGCCAGCAGTGTGGCAGGGAGCGTTGTCTACGAGCAGTACTTC.

This rearrangement joins TRBV2 to TRBJ2-5; D is undetermined. The CDR3 runs to 15 residues. V lost 1 base, J lost 5 bases, and 14 bases lay in between. CDR1 and CDR2 from the germline V gene are SNHLY and FYNNEI. The CDR3 sequence is CASSEVGSRAETQYF. CDR3 bases: TGTGCCAGCAGTGAAGTTGGCAGCCGGGCCGAGACCCAGTACTTC.

V gene TRBV2 combines with J gene TRBJ2-4; D may correspond to TRBD1 or TRBD2 (6 bases each). CDR3 length equals 17 residues. Germline values: CDR1 SNHLY, CDR2 FYNNEI. Deletions cut 7 bases from V and 0 bases from J, with 19 bases between. The CDR3 region has the DNA TGTGCCAGCAAGGGGGTAGCGGCTCGTTTAGCCAAAAACATTCAGTACTTC. This encodes CASKGVAARLAKNIQYF.

This chain joins TRBV7-2 and TRBJ2-1; D not resolved. V was trimmed by 5 bases and J by 4 bases, leaving 12 bases between them. From germline, CDR1 is SGHTA and CDR2 FQGNSA. The CDR3 is 14 amino acids. The CDR3 reads CASSPATKYNEQFF. CDR3 in DNA: TGTGCCAGCAGCCCGGCGACAAAGTACAATGAGCAGTTCTTC.

V is TRBV4-1 and J is TRBJ1-1; D uncertain. V lost 4 bases and J lost 3, with 9 bases in between. CDR1 MGHRA and CDR2 YSYEKL come from the germline V gene. CDR3 length equals 13 residues. CDR3 bases: TGCGCCAGCAGCCCAGTAGGTGACACTGAAGCTTTCTTT. Amino acid sequence: CASSPVGDTEAFF.

This rearrangement joins TRBV27 to TRBJ2-2, with 7 bases matching TRBD2. With V trimmed by 2 bases and J by 5 bases, 14 bases remained unmatched. CDR3 length equals 18 residues. From germline, CDR1 is MNHEY and CDR2 SMNVEV (reference sequence). CDR3 region: CASSLGLGGGPFTGELFF. In DNA form, the CDR3 reads TGTGCCAGCAGTTTAGGGTTGGGGGGAGGGCCGTTTACCGGGGAGCTGTTTTTT.

A few counts support this clone. This rearrangement joins TRBV28 to TRBJ2-2; D gene uncertain. V was shortened by 10 bases and J by 3 bases, with 18 bases between the two germline ends. In germline, CDR1 is MDHEN, CDR2 SYDVKM. There are 15 residues in the CDR3. CDR3 DNA: TGTGCCACCGAGCCTAGTCACCTGGACACCGGGGAGCTGTTTTTT. It encodes CATEPSHLDTGELFF.

The table lists this clone with a count of one. The chain joins TRBV10-3 to TRBJ2-2, with TRBD2 matching 11 bases. Trimming cost V 6 bases and J 2 bases; bases outside gene matches: 2. CDR3 length: 15 residues. Germline values: CDR1 ENHRY, CDR2 SYGVKD. The CDR3 nucleotides read TGTGCCATCAGGCTAGCGGGAGGTAACACCGGGGAGCTGTTTTTT. Protein: CAIRLAGGNTGELFF.

The chain uses TRBV7-2 and TRBJ2-7; TRBD1 aligns across 10 bases. J was trimmed by 9 bases and V by 5 bases; bases with no gene match: 16. This CDR3 has 16 residues. The germline gives CDR1 SGHTA, CDR2 FQGNSA. CDR3 coding DNA: TGTGCCAGCAGCGAGAGGTCCGGGACAGGGGCCCTCGTGCAGTACTTC. Protein product: CASSERSGTGALVQYF.

The gene calls are TRBV25-1 and TRBJ2-5; no definite D call. The CDR3 spans 13 residues. Germline loops: CDR1 MGHDK, CDR2 SYGVNS. The V gene lost 5 bases and the J gene lost 2 bases, with 9 bases spanning the gap. This CDR3 reads CASSNPGQETQYF. DNA of the CDR3: TGTGCCAGCAGTAATCCCGGTCAAGAGACCCAGTACTTC.

CDR3: CAWRGAGSPLHF. In DNA form, the CDR3 reads TGTGCCTGGAGGGGGGCCGGTTCACCCCTCCACTTT. The gene calls are TRBV30 and TRBJ1-6; D might be TRBD1 (6 bases). Germline V gene lookup returns CDR1 GTSNPN and CDR2 SVGIG (reference sequence). There are 12 residues in the CDR3. Trimming cost V 3 bases and J 9 bases, with 9 bases left between them.

The rearrangement joins TRBV29-1 to TRBJ1-1, with 9 bases fitting TRBD1. Germline V gene lookup returns CDR1 SQVTM and CDR2 ANQGSEA. This CDR3 spans 13 amino acids. J lost 4 bases, V lost 4 bases, and 4 bases had no gene match. In DNA form, the CDR3 reads TGCAGCGTTGCCGAGGACAGGGGCACTGAAGCTTTCTTT. It codes for CSVAEDRGTEAFF. Supplemented by reference TRBV29-1 and TRBJ1-1, the full variable domain reads SAVISQKPSRDICQRGTSLTIQCQVDSQVTMMFWYRQQPGQSLTLIATANQGSEATYESGFVIDKFPISRPNLTFSTLTVSNMSPEDSSIYLCSVAEDRGTEAFFGQGTRLTVV.

The V and J genes are TRBV18 and TRBJ1-5; the match to TRBD1 covers 7 bases. The germline V gene has CDR1 KGHSH and CDR2 LQKENI. Trimming at V came to 5 bases and at J to 4 bases, leaving 5 bases not matched to a gene. The CDR3 has 14 residues. The DNA for the CDR3 is TGTGCCAGCTCAGGAAGGGACAGAAATCAGCCCCAGCATTTT. It translates to CASSGRDRNQPQHF.